This passage covers 6 T cell receptor beta chains from one sample sequenced in a study of T cell responses to AZD1222 COVID-19 vaccine. TCRdb's table, derived via immunoSEQ multiplex PCR, lists solely in-frame clones and lacks some. This table holds about 100,000 clones, 85% to 90% found once. The sequencing used peripheral blood, collected on day 0 of AZD1222 vaccination. The receptors shown here come from an adult in good health.

The chain uses TRBV5-1 and TRBJ2-1, with TRBD1 matching over 8 bases. V lost 1 base, J lost 5 bases, and 5 bases stayed unmatched. The germline gives CDR1 SGHRS, CDR2 YFSETQ. The length of the CDR3 is 15 residues. In nucleotides, the CDR3 is TGCGCCAGCAGCTTGTGGGGACAGGCTCACAATGAGCAGTTCTTC. This codes for CASSLWGQAHNEQFF.

V usage is TRBV6-5 and J usage is TRBJ1-4, with TRBD1 matching over 8 bases. V dropped 6 bases and J dropped 8; count of bases not matched to a gene: 11. This CDR3 spans 15 amino acids. Germline V lookup: CDR1 MNHEY, CDR2 SVGAGI. CDR3 in DNA: TGTGCCAGCAGACCCGGACAGGGTGGACGCGAAAAACTGTTTTTT. As protein: CASRPGQGGREKLFF.

The table lists this clone with a few counts. V is TRBV6-5 and J is TRBJ2-3; no clear D. V dropped 6 bases and J dropped 2 bases, with 9 bases sitting between them. The CDR3 sequence is 13 residues long. Germline V gives CDR1 MNHEY, CDR2 SVGAGI. CDR3 nucleotide sequence: TGTGCCAGCAGGGGCTTTGTCACAGATACGCAGTATTTT. Translating gives CASRGFVTDTQYF.

The chain employs TRBV24-1 and TRBJ1-1; D unclear. The CDR3 is 11 amino acids. From germline, CDR1 is KGHDR and CDR2 SFDVKD. Trimming shortened V by 1 base and J by 9 bases, and 5 bases separated the two germline ends. The CDR3 spells CATSDFSQAFF. The CDR3 nucleotides read TGTGCCACCAGTGATTTCAGCCAAGCTTTCTTT.

The chain carries TRBV5-1 and TRBJ2-3; 12 nucleotides line up with TRBD2. This CDR3 has 15 residues. Germline trimming cut 4 bases from V and 6 bases from J; bases unmatched to any gene: 6. Germline V gene sequence: CDR1 SGHRS, CDR2 YFSETQ. As DNA, the CDR3 is TGCGCCAGCAGCCCCACTAGCGGGAGGTATGATACGCAGTATTTT. Protein: CASSPTSGRYDTQYF.

The rearrangement joins TRBV4-1 to TRBJ2-3, with no clear D. Germline V lookup: CDR1 MGHRA, CDR2 YSYEKL. V lost 0 bases and J lost 0, with 7 bases in between. The CDR3 covers 15 residues. The CDR3 sequence: CASSQEDKSTDTQYF. The CDR3 DNA sequence: TGCGCCAGCAGCCAAGAGGATAAGAGCACAGATACGCAGTATTTT.